The sample holds a few counts of the clone carrying this T cell receptor (beta chain). Its specificity is not known. The record originates from a study of T cell repertoires in cytomegalovirus infection. Whole-study results and caveats: It was HLA-C-restricted CMV-specific TCR beta clonotypes that dominated the response ex vivo.

TCRdb fed the reads into MiXCR, producing one record per CDR3 protein. The sample lists some 600,000 distinct CDR3 sequences; 20% to 30% were seen once. The sequencing input was CD8+ T cells from PBMCs. The origin of this receptor is a human donor in good health (CMV status not recorded). Some clones in this sample may be carry-over from other donors' samples.

CDR3 in amino acids: CSASLAGALHNEQFF. The CDR3 DNA reads as TGCAGTGCTAGTTTAGCGGGGGCACTTCACAATGAGCAGTTCTTC. V gene TRBV20-1 combines with J gene TRBJ2-1, with 9 nucleotides matching TRBD2. V gave up 3 bases and J gave up 5 bases; unmatched junction bases: 8. This CDR3 has 15 residues. Germline V CDR1 and CDR2: DFQATT, SNEGSKA (reference sequence).